The 32 T cell receptor beta chains reported below all come from one sample, sequenced in a study of identical twins. One entry per CDR3 protein, called by TCRdb with MiXCR from the 5' RACE reads. This table holds 500,000 to 550,000 distinct CDR3 sequences, 20% to 25% found once. The data also belong to a second study, concerning T cells expressing NK-cell markers.

The specimen sequenced was CD4+ T cells sorted from blood. These receptors all come from a woman aged 18-35 years in good health.

The chain couples TRBV11-3 to TRBJ2-1, with TRBD2 matching over 8 bases. The CDR3 contains 12 residues. Germline V gene lookup returns CDR1 SGHNT and CDR2 YENEEA. Trimming at V came to 3 bases and at J to 13 bases, leaving 5 bases not matched to a gene. The CDR3 coding sequence is TGTGCCAGCAGCTTTGTCGGGGGGGCTCAGTTCTTC. It translates to CASSFVGGAQFF.

This chain joins TRBV6-1 and TRBJ2-7; TRBD1 agrees at 8 bases. The CDR3 has 15 amino acids. The germline V gene encodes CDR1 MNHNS and CDR2 SASEGT. Trimming cost V 6 bases and J 2 bases; bases outside gene matches: 9. Here the CDR3 reads CASRPPWTGPYEQYF. CDR3 in DNA: TGTGCCAGCAGGCCTCCGTGGACAGGGCCCTACGAGCAGTACTTC.

J is TRBJ2-7 and V is TRBV18; no reliable D call. Trimming took 2 bases from V and 6 from J, leaving 8 bases between them. The CDR3 spans 12 residues. In germline, CDR1 is KGHSH, CDR2 LQKENI. The CDR3 nucleotides are TGTGCCAGCTCACCAACATCCGGCGAGCAGTACTTC. Translated, it gives CASSPTSGEQYF.

The rearrangement joins TRBV11-2 to TRBJ2-2; D possibly uses TRBD1 or TRBD2 (7 bases each). Germline assignment: CDR1 SGHAT and CDR2 FQNNGV. The CDR3 extends over 18 amino acids. Trimming pared 0 bases from V and 2 bases from J, leaving 16 bases between. CDR3 residues: CASSLEGGGRFNTGELFF. The CDR3 DNA sequence: TGTGCCAGCAGCTTAGAGGGAGGGGGCAGATTTAACACCGGGGAGCTGTTTTTT.

The chain links TRBV4-3 to TRBJ1-1; TRBD1 matches 9 bases. V shed 0 bases, J shed 11 bases, and the junction held 7 bases outside the gene matches. Germline CDR1 and CDR2: LGHNA and YSLEER. The CDR3 is 14 amino acids. The CDR3 spells CASSQDGDRGYAFF. The CDR3 nucleotides are TGCGCCAGCAGCCAAGACGGAGACAGGGGGTATGCTTTCTTT.

There are a few counts of this clonotype. V and J are TRBV12-3 or TRBV12-4 and TRBJ1-6, with 7 bases aligning to TRBD1. J gave up 7 bases and V 6 bases, and 12 bases lay outside the gene matches. This CDR3 region has 16 residues. CDR3 sequence reads: CASSLRTGTRNSPLHF. CDR3 DNA: TGTGCCAGCAGCCTCCGGACAGGAACAAGAAATTCACCCCTCCACTTT.

This clonotype has a handful of counts. The chain is built from TRBV6-1 and TRBJ2-2; D is unresolved. V was trimmed by 8 bases and J by 4 bases, leaving 11 bases between them. The CDR3 has 13 amino acids. The V gene's germline CDR1 is MNHNS and CDR2 SASEGT. In DNA, the CDR3 is TGTGCCAGCTCGAGAAAAGGCACCGGGGAGCTGTTTTTT. Its translation is CASSRKGTGELFF.

The chain links TRBV5-1 to TRBJ2-7, with D tentatively TRBD1 or TRBD2 (5 bases each). CDR1 is SGHRS, CDR2 YFSETQ, per germline. This CDR3 is built from 13 residues. V was trimmed by 4 bases and J by 7 bases, leaving 15 bases between them. The CDR3 sequence is CASSHDGTREQYF. The DNA of the CDR3 is TGCGCCAGCAGCCATGACGGGACGAGAGAGCAGTACTTC.

This clonotype has more than one count but fewer than ten. This sequence joins TRBV6-1 and TRBJ1-2, with 11 nucleotides matching TRBD1. V shed 6 bases and J 8 bases; nucleotides not matched to a gene: 8. Germline CDR1 MNHNS, CDR2 SASEGT. The CDR3 runs 14 residues. The CDR3 DNA reads as TGTGCCAGCAGCCTGGGACAGGGGGGACAGGGCTACACCTTC. This translates into CASSLGQGGQGYTF.

This sequence joins TRBV5-6 and TRBJ2-5; possibly TRBD1 or TRBD2 for D (5 bases each). V lost 4 bases, J lost 2 bases, and 18 bases lay in between. In germline, CDR1 is SGHDT, CDR2 YYEEEE. The length of the CDR3 is 16 residues. The CDR3 DNA reads as TGTGCCAGCAGCCCTCCGGGACGGTTAAATCAAGAGACCCAGTACTTC. Translated: CASSPPGRLNQETQYF.

This chain links TRBV12-3 or TRBV12-4 with TRBJ2-1, with TRBD1 as a possible D gene (6 bases). CDR3 length: 12 residues. V dropped 5 bases and J dropped 7 bases, with 9 bases sitting between them. This CDR3 is CASSPDSNEQFF. In nucleotides, the CDR3 is TGTGCCAGCAGTCCGGACAGTAATGAGCAGTTCTTC.

This clonotype was seen a handful of times. The V gene is TRBV5-1, the J gene TRBJ2-5; 9 bases agree with TRBD2. CDR3 length: 14 residues. Germline assignment: CDR1 SGHRS and CDR2 YFSETQ. The V segment lost 7 bases and the J segment 5 bases; nucleotides outside the gene matches: 9. This CDR3 reads CASEGGRAGETQYF. The CDR3 nucleotides are TGCGCCAGCGAAGGCGGGAGGGCCGGCGAGACCCAGTACTTC.

For the CDR3, the DNA is TGTGCCAGCAGCCCTACAGGGGCGGCGAACACTGAAGCTTTCTTT. Its protein product is CASSPTGAANTEAFF. The chain recombines TRBV6-1 with TRBJ1-1; 7 nucleotides agree with TRBD1. Germline V CDR1 and CDR2: MNHNS, SASEGT. The CDR3 covers 15 residues. Losses at the gene ends were 6 bases for V and 1 base for J; bases not matched to a gene: 8.

The rearrangement joins TRBV20-1 to TRBJ2-7; TRBD2 matches at 13 bases. There are 14 residues in the CDR3. Germline CDR1 is DFQATT and CDR2 is SNEGSKA (reference sequence). The junction had 7 bases not matched to a gene; V was cut back by 6 bases and J by 5 bases. The CDR3 region has the DNA TGCAGTGCAATAACGACTAGCGGGAGGAACGAGCAGTACTTC. As protein: CSAITTSGRNEQYF.

This chain links TRBV11-3 with TRBJ2-1; D ambiguous. The V gene lost 2 bases and the J gene lost 4 bases, with 6 bases spanning the gap. The germline CDR1 and CDR2 sequences are SGHNT and YENEEA. The CDR3 consists of 13 residues. This CDR3 is CASSLRRYNEQFF. CDR3 nucleotide sequence: TGTGCCAGCAGCTTACGACGGTACAATGAGCAGTTCTTC. The whole variable domain, remainder taken from reference TRBV11-3 and TRBJ2-1, is EAGVVQSPRYKIIEKKQPVAFWCNPISGHNTLYWYLQNLGQGPELLIRYENEEAVDDSQLPKDRFSAERLKGVDSTLKIQPAELGDSAVYLCASSLRRYNEQFFGPGTRLTVL.

The chain joins TRBV18 to TRBJ2-1; 7 bases match TRBD2. Looked up from germline, CDR1 is KGHSH and CDR2 is LQKENI. The CDR3 totals 13 residues. Losses at the gene ends were 5 bases for V and 8 bases for J; bases not matched to a gene: 6. CDR3 loop: CASSTRLAYEQFF. CDR3 nucleotides: TGTGCCAGCTCAACCCGACTAGCTTATGAGCAGTTCTTC.

This rearrangement joins TRBV9 to TRBJ1-1; tentatively, D is TRBD1 (6 bases). CDR3 length equals 15 residues. V was shortened by 1 base and J by 4 bases, with 14 bases between the two germline ends. Germline V lookup: CDR1 SGDLS, CDR2 YYNGEE. Here the CDR3 reads CASSVTGRVGTEAFF. The DNA of the CDR3 is TGTGCCAGCAGCGTAACAGGGCGGGTCGGCACTGAAGCTTTCTTT.

This clonotype was counted many times. V is TRBV29-1 and J is TRBJ2-7, with no clear D. The germline gives CDR1 SQVTM, CDR2 ANQGSEA. The CDR3 has 12 amino acids. The V end was cut by 4 bases, the J end by 2 bases, with 9 bases between. The CDR3 reads CSVASAPYEQYF. The CDR3 coding sequence is TGCAGCGTTGCAAGCGCGCCCTACGAGCAGTACTTC.

This clonotype was seen ten or more times. This rearrangement joins TRBV6-1 to TRBJ2-5; D is uncertain. V was clipped by 3 bases and J by 4 bases, with 12 bases between them. This CDR3 spans 14 amino acids. Germline V CDR1 and CDR2: MNHNS, SASEGT. CDR3 sequence: CASSEWGLRETQYF. The CDR3 bases are TGTGCCAGCAGTGAGTGGGGTTTGCGAGAGACCCAGTACTTC.

Only a few counts were recorded for this clonotype. The gene calls are TRBV18 and TRBJ2-2; tentatively, D is TRBD1 (6 bases). The V end lost 5 bases, the J end lost 4 bases, and 14 bases lay between the germline ends. There are 15 residues in the CDR3. CDR1 KGHSH and CDR2 LQKENI come from the germline V gene. The CDR3 DNA sequence: TGTGCCAGCTCAGCTACAGGGTCGGCCACCGGGGAGCTGTTTTTT. Amino acids: CASSATGSATGELFF.

This clonotype has just a few counts. The genes are TRBV27 and TRBJ2-3; 13 bases line up with TRBD2. The CDR3 sequence is 16 residues long. With 5 bases clipped from V and 2 bases from J, the junction kept 4 bases outside the gene matches. The germline V gene encodes CDR1 MNHEY and CDR2 SMNVEV (reference sequence). CDR3 nucleotides: TGTGCCAGCAGTCGACTAGCGGGGGGCCACACAGATACGCAGTATTTT. This gives the protein CASSRLAGGHTDTQYF.

This clonotype was seen only a few times. This chain uses TRBV29-1 with TRBJ1-2; the match to TRBD1 covers 9 bases. With 7 bases clipped from V and 5 bases from J, the junction kept 11 bases outside the gene matches. Germline V gives CDR1 SQVTM, CDR2 ANQGSEA. CDR3 length: 14 amino acids. DNA for the CDR3: TGCAGCGCATACGGACAGGGGAGACAATATGGCTACACCTTC. It is translated as CSAYGQGRQYGYTF.

This clonotype was observed a few times. V is TRBV20-1 and J is TRBJ2-1; a weak D match, TRBD2 (7 bases). Trimming took 3 bases from V and 0 from J, leaving 15 bases between them. The CDR3 is 16 residues long. The V gene's germline CDR1 is DFQATT and CDR2 SNEGSKA (reference sequence). The CDR3 sequence is CSARGGAARSYNEQFF. CDR3 DNA sequence: TGCAGTGCTAGGGGGGGGGCCGCACGCTCCTACAATGAGCAGTTCTTC.

This clonotype has only a few counts. V usage is TRBV29-1 and J usage is TRBJ2-3; D possibly corresponds to TRBD2 (6 bases). The germline V gene has CDR1 SQVTM and CDR2 ANQGSEA. V dropped 6 bases and J dropped 6 bases, with 13 bases sitting between them. This CDR3 contains 12 residues. CDR3 residues: CSVDYPGDTQYF. DNA for the CDR3: TGCAGCGTGGACTATCCGGGCGATACGCAGTATTTT.

This clonotype was counted a few times. V gene TRBV20-1 combines with J gene TRBJ1-6; D ambiguous. The germline gives CDR1 DFQATT, CDR2 SNEGSKA (reference sequence). There are 14 residues in the CDR3. Trimming pared 0 bases from V and 9 bases from J, leaving 12 bases between. The CDR3 is CSARDPGYGSPLHF. CDR3 in DNA: TGCAGTGCTAGAGATCCGGGGTATGGTTCACCCCTCCACTTT.

This clonotype was observed a few times. The chain has TRBV20-1 and TRBJ2-1; possible D gene TRBD2, 6 bases. The germline CDR1 and CDR2 sequences are DFQATT and SNEGSKA (reference sequence). The CDR3 loop spans 12 amino acids. Trimming cost V 3 bases and J 8 bases, with 11 bases left between them. CDR3 region: CSARLRGYEQFF. DNA for the CDR3: TGCAGTGCTAGGCTTCGGGGGTATGAGCAGTTCTTC.

The rearrangement links TRBV20-1 to TRBJ2-7; 8 nucleotides align to TRBD2. Germline CDR1 is DFQATT and CDR2 is SNEGSKA (reference sequence). With 5 bases clipped from V and 0 bases from J, the junction kept 6 bases outside the gene matches. The CDR3 totals 14 residues. The DNA for the CDR3 is TGCAGTGCTCTAGTGCGGGGGGCCTCCTACGAGCAGTACTTC. Encoded protein: CSALVRGASYEQYF.

This clonotype was observed a few times. The chain combines TRBV15 with TRBJ1-2, with D unresolved. The germline CDR1 and CDR2 sequences are LNHNV and YYDKDF (reference sequence). The CDR3 sequence is 15 residues long. V lost 0 bases and J lost 4, with 12 bases in between. DNA for the CDR3: TGTGCCACCAGCAGAGATGTTTCCCGGTTCTATGGCTACACCTTC. This translates into CATSRDVSRFYGYTF. The whole variable domain, filled in from reference TRBV15 and TRBJ1-2, reads DAMVIQNPRYQVTQFGKPVTLSCSQTLNHNVMYWYQQKSSQAPKLLFHYYDKDFNNEADTPDNFQSRRPNTSFCFLDIRSPGLGDTAMYLCATSRDVSRFYGYTFGSGTRLTVV.

This clonotype was seen a few times. The CDR3 spells CASSQRMTGGRFQTQYF. CDR3 DNA sequence: TGTGCCAGCAGCCAAAGAATGACTGGCGGGAGGTTTCAGACCCAGTACTTC. V and J are TRBV4-2 and TRBJ2-5, with 8 bases that match TRBD2. The CDR3 loop spans 17 amino acids. V lost 2 bases, J lost 6 bases, and 14 bases stayed unmatched. Looked up from germline, CDR1 is LGHNA and CDR2 is YNFKEQ.

This sequence joins TRBV7-2 and TRBJ2-1; 7 nucleotides agree with TRBD2. This CDR3 comprises 16 residues. Per germline, CDR1 SGHTA and CDR2 FQGNSA. Losses at the gene ends were 4 bases for V and 4 bases for J; bases not matched to a gene: 10. CDR3 sequence: CASSSVGAGKYNEQFF. Here the CDR3 DNA reads TGTGCCAGCAGCTCCGTCGGAGCGGGGAAATACAATGAGCAGTTCTTC. Complete variable domain (other parts from reference TRBV7-2 and TRBJ2-1): GAGVSQSPSNKVTEKGKDVELRCDPISGHTALYWYRQSLGQGLEFLIYFQGNSAPDKSGLPSDRFSAERTGGSVSTLTIQRTQQEDSAVYLCASSSVGAGKYNEQFFGPGTRLTVL.

At least ten counts were recorded for this clonotype. V and J are TRBV5-6 and TRBJ2-3; weak D call: TRBD1 (6 bases). The length of the CDR3 is 14 residues. Trimming took off 0 bases at V and 7 bases at J, with 12 bases between the two ends. Germline lookup yields CDR1 SGHDT and CDR2 YYEEEE. The DNA for the CDR3 is TGTGCCAGCAGCTTGGTCAGGGGCGGACATACGCAGTATTTT. It translates to CASSLVRGGHTQYF. Filled out from reference TRBV5-6 and TRBJ2-3, the complete variable domain reads DAGVTQSPTHLIKTRGQQVTLRCSPKSGHDTVSWYQQALGQGPQFIFQYYEEEERQRGNFPDRFSGHQFPNYSSELNVNALLLGDSALYLCASSLVRGGHTQYFGPGTRLTVL.

This clonotype was seen at least ten times. The J gene is TRBJ2-1, the V gene TRBV20-1, with 9 nucleotides matching TRBD2. V was clipped by 5 bases and J by 6 bases; unmatched bases: 11. The germline V gene encodes CDR1 DFQATT and CDR2 SNEGSKA (reference sequence). This CDR3 comprises 15 residues. The DNA for the CDR3 is TGCAGTGCTCCCGCTAGCGGGGACCACGGCAATGAGCAGTTCTTC. Translating gives CSAPASGDHGNEQFF.